The rows below give T cell receptor beta chains drawn from one sample of a study of circulating and synovial CD4+ cells in juvenile arthritis. Here immunoSEQ multiplex PCR was the method, and the copy in TCRdb shows in-frame clones only, minus some. Here the sample spans some 14,000 clones, 75% to 90% being singletons. Sequencing was carried out using CD4+ T cells from synovial fluid. These receptors all come from a human patient with juvenile idiopathic arthritis. Some clones in this sample may be carry-over from other donors' samples. CDR3s include the opening cysteine and the closing phenylalanine or tryptophan. Fields, in order: J gene, D gene, V gene, clone size, CDR3 protein, CDR3 DNA. D genes are given only for firm matches. Only part of the rows carry a size: once, few, many, or a class if the clone is expanded.

J: TRBJ1-1
D: TRBD1
V: TRBV6-6
size: NA
CDR3: CASSYPTGQGAGAFF
DNA: TGTGCCAGCAGTTATCCAACGGGACAGGGGGCCGGAGCTTTCTTT

J: TRBJ1-5
D: NA
V: TRBV4-3
size: NA
CDR3: CASSFRGNQPQHF
DNA: TGCGCCAGCAGCTTCCGGGGCAATCAGCCCCAGCATTTT

J: TRBJ2-3
D: NA
V: TRBV6-4
size: NA
CDR3: CASSEAGSQDTQYF
DNA: TGTGCCAGCAGTGAGGCGGGGTCCCAAGATACGCAGTATTTT

J: TRBJ2-1
D: TRBD1
V: TRBV7-9
size: NA
CDR3: CASMHRGWEAGIEQFF
DNA: TGTGCCAGCATGCACAGGGGGTGGGAAGCAGGGATTGAGCAGTTCTTC

J: TRBJ2-1
D: TRBD2
V: TRBV7-9
size: NA
CDR3: CASSLALAVNNEQFF
DNA: TGTGCCAGCAGCTTAGCGCTAGCGGTTAACAATGAGCAGTTCTTC

J: TRBJ2-1
D: TRBD2
V: TRBV19
size: NA
CDR3: CATQAGGDYNEQFF
DNA: TGTGCCACCCAAGCGGGAGGGGATTACAATGAGCAGTTCTTC

J: TRBJ1-5
D: TRBD1
V: TRBV27
size: NA
CDR3: CASPGQGKGQPQHF
DNA: TGTGCCAGCCCGGGACAGGGGAAAGGCCAGCCCCAGCATTTT

J: TRBJ2-5
D: NA
V: TRBV30
size: NA
CDR3: CAWSLPSRQETQYF
DNA: TGTGCCTGGAGCCTCCCCAGCAGGCAAGAGACCCAGTACTTC

J: TRBJ1-2
D: NA
V: TRBV28
size: NA
CDR3: CASSLGQYYGYTF
DNA: TGTGCCAGCAGTTTAGGGCAGTACTATGGCTACACCTTC

J: TRBJ1-3
D: NA
V: TRBV6-5
size: NA
CDR3: CASRGQKSSGNTIYF
DNA: TGTGCCAGCCGAGGACAGAAATCTTCTGGAAACACCATATATTTT

J: TRBJ1-3
D: NA
V: TRBV7-9
size: NA
CDR3: CASSLTEPPGNTIYF
DNA: TGTGCCAGCAGCTTGACTGAGCCCCCGGGAAACACCATATATTTT

J: TRBJ1-1
D: NA
V: TRBV14
size: NA
CDR3: CASKTAGGNTEAFF
DNA: TGTGCCAGCAAGACCGCGGGCGGGAACACTGAAGCTTTCTTT

J: TRBJ1-2
D: TRBD1
V: TRBV5-6
size: once
CDR3: CASSWETGSGYTF
DNA: TGTGCCAGCAGCTGGGAGACAGGGTCCGGCTACACCTTC

J: TRBJ2-6
D: TRBD1
V: TRBV7-2
size: once
CDR3: CASSIRTGAGANVLTF
DNA: TGTGCCAGCAGCATCCGGACAGGGGCGGGGGCCAACGTCCTGACTTTC

J: TRBJ2-5
D: TRBD1
V: TRBV6-5
size: NA
CDR3: CASSRGTGGMETQYF
DNA: TGTGCCAGCAGTCGCGGGACAGGGGGCATGGAGACCCAGTACTTC